This entry lists 27 T cell receptor beta chains sequenced from one sample in a study of T cells in localized non-small cell lung cancer. The data were produced by immunoSEQ multiplex PCR, yet TCRdb's version contains in-frame clones alone and is incomplete. The sample shows roughly 28,000 clones, about 87% of them seen only once. The material sequenced was peripheral blood, taken before any cancer treatment. Receptors were obtained from a male donor older than 55 with stage I lung adenocarcinoma.

The rearrangement joins TRBV5-1 to TRBJ1-2; 8 nucleotides match TRBD1. The CDR3 spans 14 residues. V lost 1 base, J lost 8 bases, and 7 bases stayed unmatched. Per germline, CDR1 SGHRS and CDR2 YFSETQ. CDR3 in amino acids: CASSLLTGDVGYTF. CDR3 sequence (DNA): TGCGCCAGCAGCTTGCTGACAGGGGACGTCGGCTACACCTTC.

The sample holds one count of this clone. The V gene is TRBV28, the J gene TRBJ2-5, with D possibly being TRBD2 (7 bases). The CDR3 has 19 residues. Germline V gene lookup returns CDR1 MDHEN and CDR2 SYDVKM. Trimming took off 6 bases at V and 3 bases at J, with 29 bases between the two ends. This CDR3 reads CASRQDRNARGMREETQYF. The CDR3 DNA sequence: TGTGCCAGCAGACAAGACAGGAACGCGCGGGGGATGAGAGAAGAGACCCAGTACTTC. The full variable domain, completed using reference TRBV28 and TRBJ2-5, is DVKVTQSSRYLVKRTGEKVFLECVQDMDHENMFWYRQDPGLGLRLIYFSYDVKMKEKGDIPEGYSVSREKKERFSLILESASTNQTSMYLCASRQDRNARGMREETQYFGPGTRLLVL.

This chain joins TRBV5-1 and TRBJ2-5; 11 bases map to TRBD2. Germline CDR1 SGHRS, CDR2 YFSETQ. This CDR3 region has 15 residues. Losses at the gene ends were 4 bases for V and 3 bases for J; bases not matched to a gene: 5. The CDR3 loop reads CASSPGTSGEETQYF. The CDR3 region has the DNA TGCGCCAGCAGCCCCGGGACTAGCGGTGAAGAGACCCAGTACTTC.

The count of this clone is one. V and J are TRBV5-1 and TRBJ1-2, with D tentatively TRBD1 (6 bases). Germline V CDR1 and CDR2: SGHRS, YFSETQ. The CDR3 is 14 amino acids. The V gene lost 4 bases and the J gene lost 2 bases, with 12 bases spanning the gap. The CDR3, as DNA: TGCGCCAGCAGCCGAACCCAGGGGAACTATGGCTACACCTTC. Amino acid sequence: CASSRTQGNYGYTF.

The chain recombines TRBV19 with TRBJ1-2; maybe TRBD1 (5 bases). The CDR3 extends over 17 amino acids. The germline V gene has CDR1 LNHDA and CDR2 SQIVND (reference sequence). The V end lost 3 bases, the J end lost 7 bases, and 24 bases lay between the germline ends. Here the CDR3 DNA reads TGTGCCAGTAGTATCTGGTCCGCGCAGGGCCGGGATCTTGGCTACACCTTC. This sequence encodes CASSIWSAQGRDLGYTF. The full variable domain, completed using reference TRBV19 and TRBJ1-2, is DGGITQSPKYLFRKEGQNVTLSCEQNLNHDAMYWYRQDPGQGLRLIYYSQIVNDFQKGDIAEGYSVSREKKESFPLTVTSAQKNPTAFYLCASSIWSAQGRDLGYTFGSGTRLTVV.

The V and J genes are TRBV6-6 and TRBJ1-6, with D possibly TRBD1 on 5 matching bases. V was trimmed by 5 bases and J by 7 bases, leaving 12 bases between them. The CDR3 has 14 amino acids. The V gene's germline CDR1 is MNHNY and CDR2 SVGAGI (reference sequence). Here the CDR3 reads CASSQGAPNSPLHF. In DNA, the CDR3 is TGTGCCAGCAGTCAGGGAGCCCCAAATTCACCCCTCCACTTT.

J is TRBJ1-2 and V is TRBV5-1; TRBD1 aligns across 10 bases. J was trimmed by 2 bases and V by 4 bases; bases with no gene match: 8. Germline CDR1 SGHRS, CDR2 YFSETQ. CDR3 length equals 16 residues. CDR3 amino acids: CASSVGTGEGNYGYTF. CDR3 in DNA: TGCGCCAGCAGCGTTGGGACAGGGGAGGGGAACTATGGCTACACCTTC.

The genes are TRBV11-1 and TRBJ1-2; D perhaps matches TRBD1 (5 bases). Trimming left V 5 bases short and J 8 bases short, with 18 bases between. The CDR3 extends over 14 amino acids. The germline CDR1 and CDR2 sequences are SGHAT and FQDESV (reference sequence). The CDR3 nucleotides read TGTGCCAGCAGCCCTTCCCAGGGTGTTTGGGGCTACACCTTC. This gives the protein CASSPSQGVWGYTF.

This clone was observed a handful of times. This CDR3 is CSVRGTSNIQYF. In DNA form, the CDR3 reads TGCAGCGTTCGGGGGACGTCAAACATTCAGTACTTC. This chain links TRBV29-1 with TRBJ2-4; TRBD2 is a possible D gene (6 bases). Trimming shortened V by 5 bases and J by 6 bases, and 11 bases separated the two germline ends. CDR1 and CDR2 (germline): SQVTM, ANQGSEA. The CDR3 has 12 amino acids.

In this sample, this clone turned up a few times. The chain joins TRBV9 to TRBJ1-6, with D uncertain. V was shortened by 2 bases and J by 8 bases, with 11 bases between the two germline ends. The germline V gene has CDR1 SGDLS and CDR2 YYNGEE. This CDR3 region has 14 residues. The CDR3 region is CASSVQADYSPLHF. DNA for the CDR3: TGTGCCAGCAGCGTCCAGGCCGATTATTCACCCCTCCACTTT.

The chain employs TRBV18 and TRBJ2-1; 7 nucleotides line up with TRBD1. CDR1 is KGHSH, CDR2 LQKENI, per germline. CDR3 size: 17 residues. V was pared by 3 bases and J by 4 bases, with 12 bases of the junction left unmatched. The CDR3 sequence is CASSPTPRGTAYNEQFF. The CDR3 DNA sequence: TGTGCCAGCTCACCTACTCCCCGTGGGACAGCGTACAATGAGCAGTTCTTC.

This clone was seen more than once but under ten times. The gene calls are TRBV4-3 and TRBJ2-3, with 9 bases aligning to TRBD2. V lost 6 bases to trimming and J lost 6 bases; unmatched junction nucleotides: 13. The CDR3 runs 16 residues. Germline CDR1 LGHNA, CDR2 YSLEER. CDR3 in DNA: TGCGCCAGCAGTTTTGTAGCGGGGGCCGATGGGGATACGCAGTATTTT. Protein: CASSFVAGADGDTQYF.

J is TRBJ2-5 and V is TRBV7-2; tentative D call: TRBD2 (6 bases). CDR1 and CDR2 from the germline V gene are SGHTA and FQGNSA. Trimming removed 2 bases from V and 7 bases from J, with 17 bases in between. This CDR3 spans 15 amino acids. The CDR3 nucleotides are TGTGCCAGCAGCTTATCACCGGGACTCCAGGGGACCCAGTACTTC. Protein product: CASSLSPGLQGTQYF.

This chain connects TRBV7-2 to TRBJ2-7; 8 nucleotides agree with TRBD1. Unmatched junction bases numbered 6, after V lost 5 bases and J lost 6 bases. The CDR3 has 13 amino acids. From germline, CDR1 is SGHTA and CDR2 FQGNSA. The chain's CDR3 is CASSTRTGLEQYF. In DNA, the CDR3 is TGTGCCAGCAGCACCAGGACAGGGCTCGAGCAGTACTTC.

The chain links TRBV6-5 to TRBJ2-5; 8 nucleotides agree with TRBD1. Per the germline V gene, CDR1 is MNHEY and CDR2 is SVGAGI. Unmatched junction bases numbered 8, after V lost 6 bases and J lost 5 bases. This CDR3 is 14 amino acids long. CDR3 sequence reads: CASRMNRGLETQYF. The CDR3 coding sequence is TGTGCCAGCAGGATGAACAGGGGGTTGGAGACCCAGTACTTC.

This chain connects TRBV19 to TRBJ1-2; D is unresolved. Per germline, CDR1 LNHDA and CDR2 SQIVND (reference sequence). The length of the CDR3 is 15 residues. The V and J ends lost 4 bases and 0 bases respectively, with 12 bases between them. The CDR3 DNA is TGTGCCAGTAGTAGGGAGCAGGAAACTAACTATGGCTACACCTTC. It codes for CASSREQETNYGYTF.

The table lists this clone with a count of one. The chain links TRBV7-2 to TRBJ2-5; possible D gene TRBD2, 5 bases. This CDR3 region has 12 residues. V lost 3 bases, J lost 4 bases, and 6 bases lay in between. Germline CDR1 and CDR2: SGHTA and FQGNSA. CDR3 coding DNA: TGTGCCAGCAGCTTGGGGAGAGAGACCCAGTACTTC. Its translation: CASSLGRETQYF.

This sequence joins TRBV7-3 and TRBJ1-1; D is unresolved. The V gene's germline CDR1 is SGHTA and CDR2 FQGTGA. CDR3 size: 13 residues. V shed 0 bases and J shed 3 bases, with 5 bases lying between them. CDR3 residues: CASSLTGHTEAFF. The CDR3 DNA reads TGTGCCAGCAGCTTAACAGGGCACACTGAAGCTTTCTTT.

The rearrangement uses TRBV30 and TRBJ1-2; 7 bases are a match to TRBD1. The trim removed 3 bases at V and 3 bases at J, leaving 4 bases unmatched. The germline V gene has CDR1 GTSNPN and CDR2 SVGIG (reference sequence). The CDR3 extends over 13 amino acids. This CDR3 is CAWRVQGYYGYTF. In DNA, the CDR3 is TGTGCCTGGAGAGTACAGGGGTACTATGGCTACACCTTC. The complete variable domain, with remaining parts taken from reference TRBV30 and TRBJ1-2, reads SQTIHQWPATLVQPVGSPLSLECTVEGTSNPNLYWYRQAAGRGLQLLFYSVGIGQISSEVPQNLSASRPQDRQFILSSKKLLLSDSGFYLCAWRVQGYYGYTFGSGTRLTVV.

The V gene is TRBV7-2, the J gene TRBJ2-7; maybe TRBD1 (6 bases). The V and J ends lost 5 bases and 2 bases respectively, with 13 bases between them. In germline, CDR1 is SGHTA, CDR2 FQGNSA. The CDR3 spans 14 residues. CDR3 coding DNA: TGTGCCAGCAGCCCACCTGGACAGACCTACGAGCAGTACTTC. As protein: CASSPPGQTYEQYF.

This clone was seen once. The chain joins TRBV7-2 to TRBJ2-5, with D possibly TRBD2 on 5 matching bases. Germline V gene sequence: CDR1 SGHTA, CDR2 FQGNSA. Trimming removed 4 bases at V and 4 bases at J, with 13 bases between. This CDR3 is built from 14 residues. The CDR3 loop is CASSSRDRRETQYF. The CDR3 DNA follows: TGTGCCAGCAGCTCACGGGATCGTAGAGAGACCCAGTACTTC. The entire variable domain, with the rest obtained from reference TRBV7-2 and TRBJ2-5, is as follows: GAGVSQSPSNKVTEKGKDVELRCDPISGHTALYWYRQSLGQGLEFLIYFQGNSAPDKSGLPSDRFSAERTGGSVSTLTIQRTQQEDSAVYLCASSSRDRRETQYFGPGTRLLVL.

This clone has a handful of counts. V gene TRBV30 combines with J gene TRBJ1-3, with D maybe TRBD1 (5 bases). This CDR3 contains 14 residues. Per germline, CDR1 GTSNPN and CDR2 SVGIG (reference sequence). The V end was cut by 1 base, the J end by 4 bases, with 11 bases between. The CDR3: CAWSEGTRGNTIYF. CDR3 nucleotide sequence: TGTGCCTGGAGTGAAGGGACGAGGGGAAACACCATATATTTT. The full variable domain, completed using reference TRBV30 and TRBJ1-3, is SQTIHQWPATLVQPVGSPLSLECTVEGTSNPNLYWYRQAAGRGLQLLFYSVGIGQISSEVPQNLSASRPQDRQFILSSKKLLLSDSGFYLCAWSEGTRGNTIYFGEGSWLTVV.

V is TRBV11-2 and J is TRBJ1-3, with 9 bases lining up with TRBD1. This CDR3 has 16 amino acids. Germline V gene data show CDR1 as SGHAT and CDR2 as FQNNGV. The V and J ends lost 5 bases and 3 bases, in that order; junction bases with no gene match: 8. The CDR3 region is CASSHRRDRVGNTIYF. The CDR3 DNA reads as TGTGCCAGCAGCCACCGCCGGGACAGGGTTGGAAACACCATATATTTT.

The chain is built from TRBV7-2 and TRBJ1-5; no reliable D call. The germline V gene has CDR1 SGHTA and CDR2 FQGNSA. Trimming left V 5 bases short and J 9 bases short, with 11 bases between. The CDR3 consists of 12 residues. CDR3 residues: CASSPPVGPQHF. CDR3 DNA sequence: TGTGCCAGCAGCCCCCCTGTCGGGCCCCAGCATTTT.

This sequence joins TRBV28 and TRBJ2-7, with D unresolved. V gave up 5 bases and J gave up 2 bases, with 13 bases separating them. Germline lookup yields CDR1 MDHEN and CDR2 SYDVKM. The CDR3 covers 14 residues. The CDR3 sequence: CASSIPPPTYEQYF. The CDR3 DNA follows: TGTGCCAGCAGTATCCCCCCCCCAACCTACGAGCAGTACTTC.

The rearrangement uses TRBV2 and TRBJ2-3, with 11 nucleotides matching TRBD2. The V gene end was trimmed by 3 bases and the J gene end by 4 bases; junction bases not matched to a gene: 3. Germline-derived CDR1 and CDR2 are SNHLY and FYNNEI. The CDR3 totals 15 residues. The CDR3 region has the DNA TGTGCCAGCAGTGACGCTAGCGGGGGGCCAGATACGCAGTATTTT. Translated, it gives CASSDASGGPDTQYF.

The chain combines TRBV11-2 with TRBJ1-5, with 7 bases matching TRBD1. CDR1 and CDR2 from the germline V gene are SGHAT and FQNNGV. The J segment lost 5 bases and the V segment lost 5 bases, leaving 12 bases of the junction unmatched. The CDR3 consists of 16 residues. CDR3 sequence (DNA): TGTGCCAGCAGCCCTAGAACAGGGGCCGCAGATCAGCCCCAGCATTTT. Encoded protein: CASSPRTGAADQPQHF. Full variable domain (remainder filled in from reference TRBV11-2 and TRBJ1-5): EAGVAQSPRYKIIEKRQSVAFWCNPISGHATLYWYQQILGQGPKLLIQFQNNGVVDDSQLPKDRFSAERLKGVDSTLKIQPAKLEDSAVYLCASSPRTGAADQPQHFGDGTRLSIL.